The 13 T cell receptor beta chains given below trace back to one sample, sequenced in a study of cytomegalovirus exposure and HLA in healthy donors. The PCR contained 60 Vbeta and 13 Jbeta primers. This table comes from immunoSEQ multiplex PCR, and its TCRdb copy is limited to in-frame clones, with some not included. The table records a few hundred thousand clones, 75% to 85% of them present only once. Sequencing was carried out using PBMCs. Receptor source: a woman aged 55-75 years in good health and CMV-seropositive.

This clone was seen more than once but under ten times. The V and J genes are TRBV25-1 and TRBJ1-6; D not certain. The CDR3 is 15 amino acids. The germline CDR1 and CDR2 sequences are MGHDK and SYGVNS. The V end was cut by 4 bases, the J end by 9 bases, with 16 bases between. CDR3 amino acids: CASSGPGTPLSPLHF. The CDR3 DNA follows: TGTGCCAGCAGTGGACCGGGAACGCCGCTTTCACCCCTCCACTTT.

The rearrangement uses TRBV5-4 and TRBJ2-2; weak D call: TRBD2 (5 bases). CDR1 is SGHNT, CDR2 YYREEE, per germline (reference sequence). V dropped 3 bases and J dropped 3 bases, with 15 bases sitting between them. The CDR3 is 16 residues long. DNA for the CDR3: TGTGCCAGCAGCTCCCCCGGCGGGCTAGACACCGGGGAGCTGTTTTTT. Residues: CASSSPGGLDTGELFF.

The V call is TRBV5-4, the J call TRBJ2-5, with TRBD2 matching over 11 bases. The CDR3 spans 15 residues. Germline assignment: CDR1 SGHNT and CDR2 YYREEE (reference sequence). With V trimmed by 1 base and J by 5 bases, 4 bases remained unmatched. The CDR3 DNA is TGTGCCAGCAGCTTGACTAGCGGGAGTGGGGAGACCCAGTACTTC. It yields the protein CASSLTSGSGETQYF.

The V call is TRBV4-3, the J call TRBJ2-7; 12 nucleotides match TRBD1. Germline CDR1 is LGHNA and CDR2 is YSLEER. The CDR3 length is 15 residues. The V segment lost 3 bases and the J segment 4 bases; nucleotides outside the gene matches: 4. DNA for the CDR3: TGCGCCAGCAGCCAGGGACAGGGGGCGGGGTACGAGCAGTACTTC. Amino acids: CASSQGQGAGYEQYF.

The chain couples TRBV11-3 to TRBJ2-2; D not certain. The ends were cut back, 1 base at V and 4 bases at J, with 10 bases in the middle. The CDR3 totals 15 residues. Germline CDR1 and CDR2: SGHNT and YENEEA. CDR3 residues: CASSLGSTSTGELFF. The CDR3 coding sequence is TGTGCCAGCAGCTTAGGTAGCACGAGCACCGGGGAGCTGTTTTTT.

The genes are TRBV30 and TRBJ1-1; 7 bases line up with TRBD1. Germline trimming cut 2 bases from V and 11 bases from J; bases unmatched to any gene: 8. CDR1 is GTSNPN and CDR2 is SVGIG in the germline V gene (reference sequence). The CDR3 is 12 residues long. The CDR3 loop is CAWSRGLSRAFF. The CDR3 DNA sequence: TGTGCCTGGAGTAGGGGGCTTTCGCGGGCTTTCTTT.

This chain connects TRBV28 to TRBJ2-5; 8 nucleotides match TRBD2. Trimming cost V 5 bases and J 1 base; bases outside gene matches: 6. The CDR3 has 15 amino acids. Germline assignment: CDR1 MDHEN and CDR2 SYDVKM. CDR3 nucleotide sequence: TGTGCCAGCAGTCTACGGGGGGGCGCCCAAGAGACCCAGTACTTC. As protein: CASSLRGGAQETQYF.

This chain connects TRBV5-4 to TRBJ2-7, with 12 bases matching TRBD2. The CDR3 has 17 residues. Germline V gene lookup returns CDR1 SGHNT and CDR2 YYREEE (reference sequence). Losses at the gene ends were 1 base for V and 3 bases for J; bases not matched to a gene: 8. CDR3 sequence reads: CASSLRLAGVIVYEQYF. In DNA, the CDR3 is TGTGCCAGCAGCTTGCGACTAGCGGGGGTGATCGTCTACGAGCAGTACTTC.

The genes are TRBV30 and TRBJ2-3; D might be TRBD2 (5 bases). V lost 0 bases and J lost 1, with 14 bases in between. Germline lookup yields CDR1 GTSNPN and CDR2 SVGIG (reference sequence). This CDR3 has 16 residues. The CDR3 nucleotides read TGTGCCTGGAGTGTAGGGCTAGCACTTCGCACAGATACGCAGTATTTT. Translated: CAWSVGLALRTDTQYF.

This chain joins TRBV7-9 and TRBJ2-7; possibly TRBD1 for D (6 bases). Per the germline V gene, CDR1 is SEHNR and CDR2 is FQNEAQ (reference sequence). The CDR3 contains 13 residues. Between the trimmed V and J ends, which lost 5 bases and 3 bases, there was a span of 11 bases. CDR3 sequence reads: CASSLQTGYEQYF. CDR3 in DNA: TGTGCCAGCAGCCTACAGACAGGCTACGAGCAGTACTTC.

The rearrangement uses TRBV10-3 and TRBJ2-3; 13 nucleotides match TRBD2. From germline, CDR1 is ENHRY and CDR2 SYGVKD. This CDR3 is 14 amino acids long. Trimming removed 10 bases from V and 7 bases from J; junction bases left unmatched: 8. CDR3 DNA sequence: TGTGCCACATTGACTAGCGGGGGGATGAATACGCAGTATTTT. Amino acid sequence: CATLTSGGMNTQYF.

This clone has more than one count but fewer than ten. The chain employs TRBV5-4 and TRBJ2-3, with 10 nucleotides matching TRBD1. CDR3 length: 16 residues. V lost 0 bases to trimming and J lost 3 bases; unmatched junction nucleotides: 4. Germline lookup yields CDR1 SGHNT and CDR2 YYREEE (reference sequence). Here the CDR3 DNA reads TGTGCCAGCAGCTTGGGGGGACAGGGGAGGACAGATACGCAGTATTTT. This codes for CASSLGGQGRTDTQYF. Variable domain in full (rest from reference TRBV5-4 and TRBJ2-3): ETGVTQSPTHLIKTRGQQVTLRCSSQSGHNTVSWYQQALGQGPQFIFQYYREEENGRGNFPPRFSGLQFPNYSSELNVNALELDDSALYLCASSLGGQGRTDTQYFGPGTRLTVL.

The chain joins TRBV7-2 to TRBJ2-1; D call uncertain. The germline V and J ends were trimmed by 5 bases and 4 bases, with 6 bases remaining between them. The germline V gene encodes CDR1 SGHTA and CDR2 FQGNSA. The CDR3 covers 12 residues. CDR3 protein: CASSPRYNEQFF. CDR3 in DNA: TGTGCCAGCAGCCCCAGATACAATGAGCAGTTCTTC. The complete variable domain, with remaining parts taken from reference TRBV7-2 and TRBJ2-1, reads GAGVSQSPSNKVTEKGKDVELRCDPISGHTALYWYRQSLGQGLEFLIYFQGNSAPDKSGLPSDRFSAERTGGSVSTLTIQRTQQEDSAVYLCASSPRYNEQFFGPGTRLTVL.